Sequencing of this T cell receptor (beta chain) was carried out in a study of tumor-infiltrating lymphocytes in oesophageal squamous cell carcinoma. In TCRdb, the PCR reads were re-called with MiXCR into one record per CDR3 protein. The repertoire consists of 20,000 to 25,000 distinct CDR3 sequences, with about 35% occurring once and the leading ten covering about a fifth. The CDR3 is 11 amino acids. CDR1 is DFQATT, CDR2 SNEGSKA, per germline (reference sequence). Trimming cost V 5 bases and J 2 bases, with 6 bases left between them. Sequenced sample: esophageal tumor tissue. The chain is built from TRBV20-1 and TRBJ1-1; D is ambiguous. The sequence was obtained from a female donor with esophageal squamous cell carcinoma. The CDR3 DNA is TGCAGTGCTCAGATAAACACTGAAGCTTTCTTT. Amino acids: CSAQINTEAFF.